A selection of T cell receptor beta chains follows, all from one sample in a study of blood T cell repertoires in COVID-19. The protocol was immunoSEQ multiplex PCR, while the TCRdb copy is restricted to in-frame clones and leaves out a portion. Of fewer than 100,000 clones listed, roughly 86% are singletons. Sequencing used peripheral blood. The receptors derive from a man between 45 and 60 years old with acute or convalescent COVID-19. The CDR3 runs from the conserved cysteine through the conserved F or W. The D gene is left open where the match is weak. Clone size is stated in some rows and not others, as once, few, many or a class when expanded.

V gene	D gene	clone size	J gene	CDR3 DNA	CDR3 protein
TRBV9	TRBD2	NA	TRBJ2-7	TGTGCCAGCAGCGCGACTAGCGGGAGAGGGACCTACGAGCAGTACTTC	CASSATSGRGTYEQYF
TRBV15	NA	NA	TRBJ2-7	TGTGCCACCAGCAGAGATCGGTCTCGCGGGAACGTCGAGCAGTACTTC	CATSRDRSRGNVEQYF
TRBV28	NA	NA	TRBJ1-5	TGTGCCAGTAAGGAGGGCTACAATCAGCCCCAGCATTTT	CASKEGYNQPQHF
TRBV18	NA	once	TRBJ2-3	TGTGCCAGCTCGCGGCCCCAGCCCACAGATACGCAGTATTTT	CASSRPQPTDTQYF
TRBV6-4	TRBD2	NA	TRBJ2-1	TGTGCCAGCAGTGACTTAGCGGGAATGGGGTACAATGAGCAGTTCTTC	CASSDLAGMGYNEQFF
TRBV10-1	NA	NA	TRBJ2-5	TGCGCCAGCAGTGAGTCGACGGGGAGAGAGACCCAGTACTTC	CASSESTGRETQYF
TRBV19	NA	few	TRBJ1-2	TGTGCCAGTATGTCGAGCAGGGAAGCTAACTATGGCTACACCTTC	CASMSSREANYGYTF
TRBV9	NA	NA	TRBJ1-4	TGTGCCAGCAGCGCCAGGGGCGCGGCTAATGAAAAACTGTTTTTT	CASSARGAANEKLFF
TRBV28	NA	NA	TRBJ1-2	TGTGCCAGCAGCCCTAACGACAGATACTATGGCTACACCTTC	CASSPNDRYYGYTF
TRBV24-1	TRBD1	once	TRBJ1-5	TGTGCCACCAGGGGACAGGGTCGCCAGCCCCAGCATTTT	CATRGQGRQPQHF
TRBV10-2	TRBD2	NA	TRBJ2-7	TGCGCCAGCAGGATAATCGGCGGGAGGGCCGCAGGAAGCTACGAGCAGTACTTC	CASRIIGGRAAGSYEQYF
TRBV19	TRBD1	NA	TRBJ1-1	TGTGCCAGTAGTATAGGACAGGGACGGACTGAAGCTTTCTTT	CASSIGQGRTEAFF
TRBV11-3	TRBD2	NA	TRBJ2-1	TGTGCCAGCAGCGATCCGGGACTAGCGGGACATAGGAATGAGCAGTTCTTC	CASSDPGLAGHRNEQFF
TRBV12-5	TRBD2	NA	TRBJ2-1	TGTGCTAGTGCGGGACAGCGGGGGGCCCGCTACAATGAGCAGTTCTTC	CASAGQRGARYNEQFF
TRBV19	NA	NA	TRBJ1-1	TGTGCCAGTAGTATAGTAAATAAGGGGCTGGCGAACACTGAAGCTTTCTTT	CASSIVNKGLANTEAFF
TRBV30	NA	NA	TRBJ1-4	TGTGCCTGGAGTGTACGAAGGGGCGCGTCAACTAATGAAAAACTGTTTTTT	CAWSVRRGASTNEKLFF
TRBV27	NA	few	TRBJ1-4	TGTGCCAGCAGTCCCGAGCGTTTCACAACCCAAAAACTGTTTTTT	CASSPERFTTQKLFF
TRBV3-1/TRBV3-2	TRBD1	NA	TRBJ2-1	TGTGCCAGCAGCAGAAAACCGGGACAGGGGTCTGATGAGCAGTTCTTC	CASSRKPGQGSDEQFF
TRBV6-5	NA	once	TRBJ2-2	TGTGCCAGCAGACAGGCCGGGGAGCTGTTTTTT	CASRQAGELFF
TRBV6-5	NA	NA	TRBJ2-7	TGTGCCAGCAGTTACCTCTACGAGCAGTACTTC	CASSYLYEQYF
TRBV5-8	NA	NA	TRBJ2-2	TGTGCCAGCAGCTTGGAGTTTCGGGCGGGACGAACCGCCGGGGAGCTGTTTTTT	CASSLEFRAGRTAGELFF
TRBV9	TRBD2	NA	TRBJ2-1	TGTGCCAGCAGCGGGGGACTAGCGGAGCAGTTCTTC	CASSGGLAEQFF
TRBV9	NA	NA	TRBJ2-1	TGTGCCAGCAGCGTAGGAGGGTGGAATGAGCAGTTCTTC	CASSVGGWNEQFF
TRBV5-1	TRBD2	NA	TRBJ2-1	TGCGCCAGCAGCTTGGGGACCCTAGGGGCGGGAGTCTACAATGAGCAGTTCTTC	CASSLGTLGAGVYNEQFF
TRBV6-5	NA	NA	TRBJ1-6	TGTGCCAGTGGAGGCGCGGGGTTTCCTAATTCACCCCTCCACTTT	CASGGAGFPNSPLHF
TRBV3-1/TRBV3-2	TRBD2	NA	TRBJ2-1	TGTGCCAGCAGCCCCCCTAGCGGGTGGGATAGTGAGCAGTTCTTC	CASSPPSGWDSEQFF
TRBV6-6	NA	NA	TRBJ2-5	TGTGCCAGCAGTTTAGGAGGGAGAGGGGCGGAGACCCAGTACTTC	CASSLGGRGAETQYF
TRBV21-1	NA	NA	TRBJ1-2	TGTGCCAGCAGCAAAGAGACAGGAACCACTAACTATGGCTACACCTTC	CASSKETGTTNYGYTF
TRBV14	TRBD1	NA	TRBJ2-3	TGTGCCAGCAGTAGAAGGAGAGGGGGCGGCACAGATACGCAGTATTTT	CASSRRRGGGTDTQYF
TRBV24-1	TRBD1	NA	TRBJ2-1	TGTGCCACCAGTGATCCGAGGGGGCGTAGCGATGAGCAGTTCTTC	CATSDPRGRSDEQFF
TRBV30	NA	NA	TRBJ1-1	TGTGCCTGGAGTGGGGGGCTTGGGGGGGTCGGAGCGAACACTGAAGCTTTCTTT	CAWSGGLGGVGANTEAFF
TRBV7-6	NA	NA	TRBJ2-3	TGTGCCAGCAGCTTCGACTGGAAGGGCACAGATACGCAGTATTTT	CASSFDWKGTDTQYF
TRBV5-4	TRBD1	NA	TRBJ2-7	TGTGCCAGCAGCTTGTCCGGGACAGGGGGGTACGAGCAGTACTTC	CASSLSGTGGYEQYF
TRBV7-8	TRBD1	NA	TRBJ2-7	TGTGCCAGCAGCTCGCCCTCCCAGGGGGCAATTGGCTACGAGCAGTACTTC	CASSSPSQGAIGYEQYF
TRBV5-8	TRBD1	once	TRBJ1-1	TGTGCCAGCCCTTGGGTACAGGGGACCACTGAAGCTTTCTTT	CASPWVQGTTEAFF
TRBV4-1	NA	NA	TRBJ2-1	TGCGCCAGCAGCCAAGAGGCTAGCCGGGGAGGTGAGCAGTTCTTC	CASSQEASRGGEQFF
TRBV11-2	NA	NA	TRBJ2-5	TGTGCCAGCAGCTCGGTGGGGGGGACAGGAGAGACCCAGTACTTC	CASSSVGGTGETQYF
TRBV10-2	NA	NA	TRBJ1-6	TGCGCCAGCAGTGAGGGACAGTCAAATTCACCCCTCCACTTT	CASSEGQSNSPLHF
TRBV6-6	NA	NA	TRBJ2-1	TGTGCCAGCAGTTCGGACAGCCTCTCCTACAATGAGCAGTTCTTC	CASSSDSLSYNEQFF
TRBV7-3	NA	few	TRBJ1-1	TGTGCCAGCAGCCCACCATTTTTCCGGGGGAACACTGAAGCTTTCTTT	CASSPPFFRGNTEAFF
TRBV11-2	TRBD2	few	TRBJ2-4	TGTGCCAGCAGCCCCCGCACGACTAGCGGGAGTTCCAAAAACATTCAGTACTTC	CASSPRTTSGSSKNIQYF
TRBV5-6	NA	NA	TRBJ1-1	TGTGCCAGCAGCTTGGCGCGGGCTGAAGCTTTCTTT	CASSLARAEAFF
TRBV6-6	NA	few	TRBJ2-1	TGTGCCAGCGGAGCCCTCTACAATGAGCAGTTCTTC	CASGALYNEQFF
TRBV19	NA	few	TRBJ2-7	TGTGCCAGTAGTCCCGACGGGCAAGGAGGTTCATACGAGCAGTACTTC	CASSPDGQGGSYEQYF